These 30 T cell receptor beta chains were all obtained from the same sample, sequenced in a study of blood T cells in healthy people across ages. A second PCR of roughly 6 to 12 cycles used a sample-barcoded 5' primer and a J-beta primer mix. TCRdb itself ran the 5' RACE reads through MiXCR, one entry per CDR3 protein. Here the sample spans about 1,500,000 distinct CDR3 sequences, 28% being singletons. Sequenced input: blood. The receptor set was obtained from a woman aged 25-40 years in good health.

This clonotype was observed a handful of times. The junction departs from germline at one end; a sequencing error may be responsible. The CDR3 DNA is TGTGCCATCAGTCCACCGGGACAGGGGGCCCCTAATTATGGCTACACCTTC. Protein: CAISPPGQGAPNYGYTF. This chain connects TRBV10-3 to TRBJ1-2, with TRBD1 identical over 12 bases. This CDR3 spans 17 amino acids. Germline V gene data show CDR1 as ENHRY and CDR2 as SYGVKD.

The gene calls are TRBV4-1 and TRBJ1-2, with 9 nucleotides matching TRBD1. CDR3 size: 17 residues. In germline, CDR1 is MGHRA, CDR2 YSYEKL. V gave up 2 bases and J gave up 7 bases; unmatched junction bases: 14. The CDR3 DNA reads TGCGCCAGCAGCCAACTGACAGGGGGAGGTATGGGTGGTGGCTACACCTTC. Its protein is CASSQLTGGGMGGGYTF.

The count of this clonotype is one. The rearrangement links TRBV7-2 to TRBJ2-5, with 7 bases fitting TRBD1. CDR3 length: 14 amino acids. Germline CDR1 is SGHTA and CDR2 is FQGNSA. The junction had 12 bases not matched to a gene; V was cut back by 5 bases and J by 9 bases. The CDR3 protein is CASSIRQGDRPQYF. CDR3 sequence (DNA): TGTGCCAGCAGCATCAGACAGGGAGATCGGCCCCAGTACTTC.

This clonotype was counted only a few times. This chain connects TRBV28 to TRBJ1-3; D is unclear. Trimming left V 3 bases short and J 7 bases short, with 4 bases between. Germline V gives CDR1 MDHEN, CDR2 SYDVKM. This CDR3 region has 11 residues. The CDR3 protein is CASSLRNTIYF. In DNA form, the CDR3 reads TGTGCCAGCAGTTTGAGGAACACCATATATTTT.

The chain is built from TRBV9 and TRBJ2-5; tentative D call: TRBD2 (6 bases). There are 14 residues in the CDR3. Trimming pared 4 bases from V and 2 bases from J, leaving 12 bases between. Germline-derived CDR1 and CDR2 are SGDLS and YYNGEE. In nucleotides, the CDR3 is TGTGCCAGCAGCCCGGTAGCGGCGCAAGAGACCCAGTACTTC. Amino acid sequence: CASSPVAAQETQYF.

This clonotype was seen more than once but under ten times. The chain is built from TRBV11-2 and TRBJ2-1; D gene unclear. This CDR3 comprises 14 residues. Deletions cut 1 base from V and 5 bases from J, with 9 bases between. From germline, CDR1 is SGHAT and CDR2 FQNNGV. DNA for the CDR3: TGTGCCAGCAGCTTAGCTCAACAAAACAATGAGCAGTTCTTC. It codes for CASSLAQQNNEQFF.

This clonotype was seen a few times. The gene calls are TRBV18 and TRBJ1-5, with 9 bases that match TRBD1. Germline V gives CDR1 KGHSH, CDR2 LQKENI. Germline trimming cut 3 bases from V and 5 bases from J; bases unmatched to any gene: 14. The CDR3 loop spans 18 amino acids. As DNA, the CDR3 is TGTGCCAGCTCACCCAACGTATTTCGAGGACAGGGGCATCAGCCCCAGCATTTT. Its translation is CASSPNVFRGQGHQPQHF. The variable domain in full, with the rest retrieved from reference TRBV18 and TRBJ1-5, is NAGVMQNPRHLVRRRGQEARLRCSPMKGHSHVYWYRQLPEEGLKFMVYLQKENIIDESGMPKERFSAEFPKEGPSILRIQQVVRGDSAAYFCASSPNVFRGQGHQPQHFGDGTRLSIL.

This clonotype was counted only a few times. The chain employs TRBV25-1 and TRBJ2-7; tentatively, D is TRBD1 (6 bases). This CDR3 is built from 13 residues. Trimming cost V 4 bases and J 5 bases, with 12 bases left between them. Germline-derived CDR1 and CDR2 are MGHDK and SYGVNS. The CDR3 reads CASSAQGPDEQYF. CDR3 nucleotide sequence: TGTGCCAGCAGTGCCCAGGGGCCAGACGAGCAGTACTTC.

The chain is built from TRBV2 and TRBJ2-5; D uncertain. In germline, CDR1 is SNHLY, CDR2 FYNNEI. V was clipped by 6 bases and J by 7 bases, with 15 bases between them. The CDR3 spans 13 residues. CDR3 sequence (DNA): TGTGCCAGCAGGGCCACGGGCCCGGCGACCCAGTACTTC. Its protein is CASRATGPATQYF.

The rearrangement joins TRBV7-2 to TRBJ2-2; 8 positions match TRBD1. The CDR3 spans 16 residues. Trimming at V came to 7 bases and at J to 2 bases, leaving 9 bases not matched to a gene. Germline CDR1 SGHTA, CDR2 FQGNSA. The CDR3 loop reads CASTPSGQGNTGELFF. DNA of the CDR3: TGTGCCAGCACCCCATCTGGACAGGGAAACACCGGGGAGCTGTTTTTT.

This clonotype was found a few times. Since a much larger clone is just one base distant, this may be a read error. This chain's CDR3 is CASSLGPRGHPGDEQYF. The CDR3 nucleotides are TGTGCCAGCAGCTTGGGTCCCCGGGGACACCCAGGCGACGAGCAGTACTTC. This chain connects TRBV7-9 to TRBJ2-7; D may be TRBD1 (6 bases). V was pared by 3 bases and J by 5 bases, with 23 bases between. Germline CDR1 and CDR2: SEHNR and FQNEAQ (reference sequence). There are 17 residues in the CDR3.

This clonotype has only a few counts. The J gene is TRBJ2-5, the V gene TRBV27, with TRBD2 matching 8 bases. Germline CDR1 is MNHEY and CDR2 is SMNVEV (reference sequence). This CDR3 region has 15 residues. The V and J ends lost 5 bases and 2 bases, in that order; junction bases with no gene match: 7. The DNA for the CDR3 is TGTGCCAGCAGTCCGCGGACTAGCTGGCAAGAGACCCAGTACTTC. It specifies CASSPRTSWQETQYF.

This clonotype was detected ten times or more. The CDR3, as DNA: TGTGCCAGCAGTTCTAGGCTTTACGGGGACGGGACCCAGTACTTC. Protein: CASSSRLYGDGTQYF. This chain links TRBV9 with TRBJ2-5; D possibly uses TRBD1 or TRBD2 (5 bases each). CDR1 is SGDLS and CDR2 is YYNGEE in the germline V gene. The CDR3 is 15 residues long. Trimming left V 5 bases short and J 7 bases short, with 21 bases between.

This clonotype was seen only a few times. The J gene is TRBJ2-7, the V gene TRBV29-1, with TRBD1 as a possible D gene (5 bases). The length of the CDR3 is 15 residues. Trimming cost V 4 bases and J 7 bases, with 23 bases left between them. Germline lookup yields CDR1 SQVTM and CDR2 ANQGSEA. CDR3 in amino acids: CSVVSYGQPPEEQYF. CDR3 DNA: TGCAGCGTTGTTTCGTATGGACAACCCCCGGAGGAGCAGTACTTC.

The chain joins TRBV25-1 to TRBJ1-1; D uncertain. The CDR3 covers 13 residues. Trimming took 7 bases from V and 4 from J, leaving 13 bases between them. Germline V lookup: CDR1 MGHDK, CDR2 SYGVNS. The CDR3 DNA follows: TGTGCCAGCATCAAGTCGGGAACCACTGAAGCTTTCTTT. Its protein is CASIKSGTTEAFF.

This clonotype has more than one count but fewer than ten. V gene TRBV12-3 or TRBV12-4 combines with J gene TRBJ2-2; D gene uncertain. Trimming cost V 5 bases and J 4 bases, with 5 bases left between them. This CDR3 is built from 12 residues. Here the CDR3 reads CASSRITGELFF. CDR3 in DNA: TGTGCCAGCAGTCGTATCACCGGGGAGCTGTTTTTT.

The chain recombines TRBV21-1 with TRBJ1-2; the D call TRBD1 from the table was never checked on the DNA. TRBV21-1 corresponds to a pseudogene. This CDR3 has 12 residues. The DNA of the CDR3 is TGTGCCAGCAAACAGGGTGTCTATGGCTACACCTTC. This codes for CASKQGVYGYTF.

Regarding this clonotype: The junction does not match germline at one end; this may be a read error. V usage is TRBV25-1 and J usage is TRBJ2-3; D is uncertain. This CDR3 has 11 residues. CDR1 MGHDK and CDR2 SYGVNS come from the germline V gene. CDR3 sequence (DNA): TGTGCCAGCAGTGAACCCCCAGCGTTTGTTTTT. Amino acid sequence: CASSEPPAFVF.

This clonotype was recorded many times. The genes are TRBV6-1 and TRBJ2-4; D gene unclear. The CDR3 is 13 amino acids. The V gene lost 4 bases and the J gene lost 6 bases, with 10 bases spanning the gap. Germline values: CDR1 MNHNS, CDR2 SASEGT. The CDR3 DNA follows: TGTGCCAGCAGTGGGACGACAATAAACATTCAGTACTTC. Translation gives CASSGTTINIQYF.

This clonotype appeared a few times. The chain is built from TRBV11-2 and TRBJ1-4; the D is unclear. CDR1 is SGHAT and CDR2 is FQNNGV in the germline V gene. CDR3 length: 15 amino acids. Trimming removed 5 bases from V and 4 bases from J, with 14 bases in between. The CDR3 protein is CASSLLPGLNEKLFF. The CDR3 coding sequence is TGTGCCAGCAGCCTACTGCCCGGACTTAATGAAAAACTGTTTTTT.

Comment on this clonotype: This could be a read error, since a much larger clone is one nucleotide away. CDR3 in amino acids: CSAHYRQGRYF. The CDR3 DNA is TGCAGTGCCCACTACAGGCAGGGTCGGTACTTC. The V call is TRBV20-1, the J call TRBJ2-5; D is possibly TRBD1 (5 bases). V shed 6 bases and J shed 13 bases, with 18 bases lying between them. CDR1 and CDR2 from the germline V gene are DFQATT and SNEGSKA (reference sequence). CDR3 length: 11 amino acids.

On this clonotype itself: The conserved closing phenylalanine or tryptophan is absent in this CDR3, likely reflecting a read error. The chain combines TRBV5-1 with TRBJ2-1; 11 nucleotides agree with TRBD2. Germline CDR1 and CDR2: SGHRS and YFSETQ. The CDR3 is made up of 15 amino acids. The J segment lost 7 bases and the V segment lost 4 bases, leaving 7 bases of the junction unmatched. The CDR3 sequence: CASSAPGLAVNEQFC. CDR3 in DNA: TGCGCCAGCAGCGCCCCGGGACTAGCGGTAAATGAGCAGTTCTGC.

This clonotype has a count of ten or more. The chain employs TRBV7-2 and TRBJ2-1; D might be TRBD2 (5 bases). Germline CDR1 and CDR2: SGHTA and FQGNSA. V lost 5 bases, J lost 2 bases, and 10 bases lay in between. CDR3 length equals 14 residues. In nucleotides, the CDR3 is TGTGCCAGCAGCACTAGTACCACCTACAATGAGCAGTTCTTC. Protein sequence: CASSTSTTYNEQFF.

A few counts support this clonotype. The chain recombines TRBV9 with TRBJ2-3; D possibly matches TRBD1 or TRBD2 (5 bases each). The CDR3 is 14 amino acids. The germline V and J ends were trimmed by 6 bases and 6 bases, with 17 bases remaining between them. The V gene's germline CDR1 is SGDLS and CDR2 YYNGEE. CDR3 bases: TGTGCCAGCACTTCACTAGGGGAGTCGGATACGCAGTATTTT. It specifies CASTSLGESDTQYF.

This clonotype was seen more than once but under ten times. The CDR3 DNA follows: TGTGCCAGCAGTGAAGGCCGGATTCCCCCCACGGAAGAGCAGTACTTC. It is translated as CASSEGRIPPTEEQYF. The gene calls are TRBV6-1 and TRBJ2-5; D is uncertain. Germline V gives CDR1 MNHNS, CDR2 SASEGT. The length of the CDR3 is 16 residues. Trimming pared 1 base from V and 11 bases from J, leaving 23 bases between.

Many counts were recorded for this clonotype. The gene calls are TRBV10-3 and TRBJ2-5, with D perhaps given as TRBD1 or TRBD2 (5 bases each). The germline V gene has CDR1 ENHRY and CDR2 SYGVKD. The CDR3 extends over 14 amino acids. Trimming stripped 2 bases from V and 5 bases from J, with 12 bases between. For the CDR3, the DNA is TGTGCCATCAGTGAGAGGGGCGAGGGGGAGACCCAGTACTTC. This sequence encodes CAISERGEGETQYF.

This clonotype was seen repeatedly, ten times or more. The chain has TRBV10-3 and TRBJ2-5; no clear D gene. The CDR3 runs 13 residues. Trimming shortened V by 5 bases and J by 4 bases, and 11 bases separated the two germline ends. Germline V gene data show CDR1 as ENHRY and CDR2 as SYGVKD. CDR3 nucleotides: TGTGCCATCAGTTCTGGGGAAGGAGAGACCCAGTACTTC. It yields the protein CAISSGEGETQYF.

CDR3 in amino acids: CSSPREGGVEQYF. The CDR3 bases are TGCAGTTCTCCACGAGAGGGAGGAGTGGAGCAGTACTTC. The rearrangement joins TRBV20-1 to TRBJ2-1; D perhaps matches TRBD2 (6 bases). The end of the DNA fits TRBJ2-7 better, so the J call may be wrong. There are 13 residues in the CDR3. Germline assignment: CDR1 DFQATT and CDR2 SNEGSKA (reference sequence).

This clonotype was found a few times. The chain uses TRBV29-1 and TRBJ2-3; 8 positions agree with TRBD1. Germline CDR1 is SQVTM and CDR2 is ANQGSEA. V dropped 7 bases and J dropped 2; count of bases not matched to a gene: 8. CDR3 length: 14 residues. The CDR3 sequence: CSAGQGLATDTQYF. The DNA of the CDR3 is TGCAGCGCCGGACAGGGATTGGCCACAGATACGCAGTATTTT.

This clonotype was seen ten or more times. The rearrangement uses TRBV5-1 and TRBJ1-2, with D possibly being TRBD1 (6 bases). Between the trimmed V and J ends, which lost 4 bases and 5 bases, there was a span of 15 bases. The CDR3 extends over 14 amino acids. The germline CDR1 and CDR2 sequences are SGHRS and YFSETQ. The DNA for the CDR3 is TGCGCCAGCAGCCCAGGGGACGGAATATATGGCTACACCTTC. Its translation: CASSPGDGIYGYTF.